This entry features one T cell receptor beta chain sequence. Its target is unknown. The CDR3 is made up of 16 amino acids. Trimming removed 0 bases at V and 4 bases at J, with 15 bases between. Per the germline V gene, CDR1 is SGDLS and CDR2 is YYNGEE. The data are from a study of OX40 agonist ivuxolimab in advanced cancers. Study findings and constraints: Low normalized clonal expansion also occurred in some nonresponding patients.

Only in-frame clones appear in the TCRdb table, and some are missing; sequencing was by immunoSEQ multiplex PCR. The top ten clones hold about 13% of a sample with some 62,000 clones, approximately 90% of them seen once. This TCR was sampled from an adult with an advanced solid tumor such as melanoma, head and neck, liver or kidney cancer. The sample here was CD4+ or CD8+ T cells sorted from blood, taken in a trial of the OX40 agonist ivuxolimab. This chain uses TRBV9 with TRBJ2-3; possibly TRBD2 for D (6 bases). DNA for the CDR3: TGTGCCAGCAGCGTAGACCCCGGAGGGCCTGCAGATACGCAGTATTTT. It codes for CASSVDPGGPADTQYF.